This is a list of T cell receptor beta chains from one sample in a study of blood T cell repertoires in COVID-19. Only in-frame clones appear in the TCRdb table, and some are missing; sequencing was by immunoSEQ multiplex PCR. The table includes 90,000 or so clones, over 80% detected once. Material for sequencing was peripheral blood. These receptors all come from a human donor with active COVID-19. The donor label of this sample is uncertain. Each CDR3 is given with its conserved first and last residue. The D gene is left open where the match is weak. The size entry is marked missing in some rows and otherwise reads once, few, many or a size class.

clone_size	v_call	j_call	d_call	cdr3_nt	cdr3_aa
few	TRBV28	TRBJ1-6	TRBD1	TGTGCCAGCAGAAATACAGGGGAAATTGGGGATAATTCACCCCTCCACTTT	CASRNTGEIGDNSPLHF
.	TRBV2	TRBJ2-1	TRBD2	TGTGCCAGCAGCGGCGGGGGAGTTCAGGGCAATGAGCAGTTCTTC	CASSGGGVQGNEQFF
.	TRBV29-1	TRBJ1-1	TRBD1	TGCAGCGTGACCGGACAGGCTCGAAACACTGAAGCTTTCTTT	CSVTGQARNTEAFF
.	TRBV27	TRBJ2-7	TRBD1	TGTGCCAGCAGGGTAGGACAGGTCGGCCACGAGCAGTACTTC	CASRVGQVGHEQYF
.	TRBV7-9	TRBJ2-3	TRBD1	TGTGCCAGCAGCCCCGACAGGGGAAGGGCTAGCACAGATACGCAGTATTTT	CASSPDRGRASTDTQYF
.	TRBV10-1	TRBJ2-7	.	TGCGCCAGCAGTGAGGGGGCGAGGGAGCAGTACTTC	CASSEGAREQYF
.	TRBV11-2	TRBJ2-7	.	TGTGCCAGCAGGCAAATTAGCGGAGGGACGGGAGAGCAGTACTTC	CASRQISGGTGEQYF
.	TRBV19	TRBJ2-1	.	TGTGCCAGTAGTATGTACCGGCACAGCAATGAGCAGTTCTTC	CASSMYRHSNEQFF
.	TRBV19	TRBJ2-5	.	TGTGCCAGTAGTATTAGTCGGCAGGGGCAGGAGACCCAGTACTTC	CASSISRQGQETQYF
.	TRBV9	TRBJ2-5	.	TGTGCCAGCAGCATCCGACTAGTTCCCGAGACCCAGTACTTC	CASSIRLVPETQYF
.	TRBV20-1	TRBJ1-1	.	TGCAGTGCTCTTTTTGTTGCTGAAGCTTTCTTT	CSALFVAEAFF
.	TRBV28	TRBJ1-2	TRBD1	TGTGCCAGCAGACGACAGGGGGCAGAGGGCTACACCTTC	CASRRQGAEGYTF
.	TRBV5-1	TRBJ1-3	TRBD1	TGCGCCAGCAGCGACCGGGACAGGAGCTTTCAGGACACCATATATTTT	CASSDRDRSFQDTIYF
.	TRBV9	TRBJ2-2	.	TGTGCCAGCAGCGTAGCGGCAGGGGCAGGCGGGGAGCTGTTTTTT	CASSVAAGAGGELFF
.	TRBV5-4	TRBJ2-3	.	TGTGCCAGCAGCCGGCGGGACAGCTTCAGAACAGATACGCAGTATTTT	CASSRRDSFRTDTQYF
.	TRBV2	TRBJ1-4	.	TGTGCCAGCAGTGTCCCCCGGACCAGAACCCTCGGGGGGGGTGAAAAACTGTTTTTT	CASSVPRTRTLGGGEKLFF
.	TRBV5-4	TRBJ2-3	.	TGTGCCAGCAGACCCGCTCCATACTCTAGCACAGATACGCAGTATTTT	CASRPAPYSSTDTQYF
.	TRBV28	TRBJ1-2	.	TGTGCCAGCAGAACATCCCGGGACTCCTATGGCTACACCTTC	CASRTSRDSYGYTF
.	TRBV28	TRBJ2-5	.	TGTGCCAGCCTGGATCGTGGGGAGGAGACCCAGTACTTC	CASLDRGEETQYF
once	TRBV4-3	TRBJ2-5	TRBD2	TGCGCCAGCAGCCAAGAGGGCCTGGCGGGGGGGTTTGAGACCCAGTACTTC	CASSQEGLAGGFETQYF
.	TRBV6-2/TRBV6-3	TRBJ2-1	TRBD1	TGTGCCAGCAGTACGACAGGGTCAAATGAGCAGTTCTTC	CASSTTGSNEQFF
.	TRBV7-9	TRBJ2-1	.	TGTGCCAGCAGCCCGGGGGGCGGGGGTTCTAGTGTCGCCTACAATGAGCAGTTCTTC	CASSPGGGGSSVAYNEQFF
.	TRBV7-9	TRBJ1-5	.	TGTGCCAGCAGCCTGGCCGATGCAGGCAATCAGCCCCAGCATTTT	CASSLADAGNQPQHF
.	TRBV7-9	TRBJ1-2	.	TGTGCCAGCAGCTCTAGGAGATATTTCCTTAACTATGGCTACACCTTC	CASSSRRYFLNYGYTF
.	TRBV18	TRBJ2-7	.	TGTGCCAGCTCACCTCTCGACAGGCAGGGGTACGAGCAGTACTTC	CASSPLDRQGYEQYF